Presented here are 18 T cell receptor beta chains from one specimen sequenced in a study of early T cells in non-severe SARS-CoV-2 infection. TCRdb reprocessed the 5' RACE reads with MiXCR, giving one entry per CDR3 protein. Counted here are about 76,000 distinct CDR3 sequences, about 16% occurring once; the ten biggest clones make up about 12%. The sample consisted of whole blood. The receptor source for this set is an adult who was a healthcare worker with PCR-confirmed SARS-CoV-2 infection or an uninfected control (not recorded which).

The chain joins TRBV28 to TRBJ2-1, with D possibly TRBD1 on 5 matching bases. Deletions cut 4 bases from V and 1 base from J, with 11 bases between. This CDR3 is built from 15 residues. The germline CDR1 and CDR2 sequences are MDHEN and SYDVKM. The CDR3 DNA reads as TGTGCCAGCAGTTACAGGTTTGGGTCCTACAATGAGCAGTTCTTC. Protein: CASSYRFGSYNEQFF.

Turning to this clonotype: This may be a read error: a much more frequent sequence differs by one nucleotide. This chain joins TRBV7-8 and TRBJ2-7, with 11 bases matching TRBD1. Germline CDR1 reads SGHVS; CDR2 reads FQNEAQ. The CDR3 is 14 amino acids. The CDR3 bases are TGTGCCAGCAGCCCCCGGGACAGGGGGAGCGAGCAGCACTTC. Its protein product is CASSPRDRGSEQHF.

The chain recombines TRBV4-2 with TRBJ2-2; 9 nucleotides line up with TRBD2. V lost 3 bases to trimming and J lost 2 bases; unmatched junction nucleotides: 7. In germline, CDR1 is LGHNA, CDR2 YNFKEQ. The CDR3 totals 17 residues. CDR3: CASSQRPSGANTGELFF. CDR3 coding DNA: TGTGCCAGCAGCCAGCGACCTAGCGGGGCAAACACCGGGGAGCTGTTTTTT.

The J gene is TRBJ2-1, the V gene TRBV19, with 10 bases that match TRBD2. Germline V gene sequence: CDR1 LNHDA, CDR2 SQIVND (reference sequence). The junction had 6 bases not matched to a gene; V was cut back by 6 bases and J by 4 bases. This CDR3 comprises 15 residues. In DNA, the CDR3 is TGTGCCAGTAGCCTAAGCGGGGGGGCGTACAATGAGCAGTTCTTC. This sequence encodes CASSLSGGAYNEQFF.

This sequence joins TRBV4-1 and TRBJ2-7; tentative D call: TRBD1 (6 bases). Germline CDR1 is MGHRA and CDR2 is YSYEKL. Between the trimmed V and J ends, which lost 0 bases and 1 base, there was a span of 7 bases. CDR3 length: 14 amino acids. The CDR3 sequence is CASSQDRGSYEQYF. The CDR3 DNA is TGCGCCAGCAGCCAAGATAGGGGGTCCTACGAGCAGTACTTC.

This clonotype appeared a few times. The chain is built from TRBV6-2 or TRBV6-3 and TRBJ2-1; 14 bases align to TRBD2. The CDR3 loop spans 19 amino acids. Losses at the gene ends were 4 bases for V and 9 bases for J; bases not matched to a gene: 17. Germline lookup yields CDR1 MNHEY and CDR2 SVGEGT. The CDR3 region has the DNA TGTGCCAGCAGTTTAAATCCGGGACTAGCGGGAGTTGGCTTAGTTGAGCAGTTCTTC. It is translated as CASSLNPGLAGVGLVEQFF.

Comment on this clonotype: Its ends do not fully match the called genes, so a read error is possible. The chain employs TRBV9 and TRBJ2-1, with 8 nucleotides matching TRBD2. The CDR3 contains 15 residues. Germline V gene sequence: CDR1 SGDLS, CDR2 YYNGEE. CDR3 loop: CASSGSGVSYNQQFF. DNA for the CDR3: TGTGCCAGCAGCGGTAGCGGGGTCTCCTACAATCAGCAGTTCTTC.

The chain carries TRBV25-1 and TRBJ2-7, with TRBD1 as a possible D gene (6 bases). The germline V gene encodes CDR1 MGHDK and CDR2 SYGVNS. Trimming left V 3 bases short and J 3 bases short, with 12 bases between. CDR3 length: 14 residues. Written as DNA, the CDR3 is TGTGCCAGCAGTGATTCAGGGGTTTACTACGAGCAGTACTTC. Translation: CASSDSGVYYEQYF.

DNA for the CDR3: TGTGCCAGCAGCCAAGTACTAGCGGGGACAGATACGCAGTATTTT. This encodes CASSQVLAGTDTQYF. The genes are TRBV3-1 and TRBJ2-3; 10 bases are shared with TRBD2. This CDR3 region has 15 residues. CDR1 is LGHDT, CDR2 YNNKEL, per germline (reference sequence). After removal of 1 base from V and 3 bases from J, the junction contained 1 base not matched to a gene.

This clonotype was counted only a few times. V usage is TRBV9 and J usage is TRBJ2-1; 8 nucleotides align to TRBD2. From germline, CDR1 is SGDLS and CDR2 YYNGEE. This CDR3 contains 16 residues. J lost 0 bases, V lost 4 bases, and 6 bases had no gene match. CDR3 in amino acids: CASSPAGGFSYNEQFF. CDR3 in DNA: TGTGCCAGCAGCCCGGCGGGAGGTTTCTCCTACAATGAGCAGTTCTTC.

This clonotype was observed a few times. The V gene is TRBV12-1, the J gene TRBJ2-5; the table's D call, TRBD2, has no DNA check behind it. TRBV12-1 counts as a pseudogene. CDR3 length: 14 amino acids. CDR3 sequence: CASSFRRAQETQYF. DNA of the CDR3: TGTGCCAGCAGCTTTAGGAGGGCCCAAGAGACCCAGTACTTC.

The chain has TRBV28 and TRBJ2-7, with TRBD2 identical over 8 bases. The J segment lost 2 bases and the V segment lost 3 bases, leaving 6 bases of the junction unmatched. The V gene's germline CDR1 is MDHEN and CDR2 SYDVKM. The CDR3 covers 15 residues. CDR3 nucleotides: TGTGCCAGCAGTTTGTGGCGGGGGGACCCCTACGAGCAGTACTTC. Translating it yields CASSLWRGDPYEQYF.

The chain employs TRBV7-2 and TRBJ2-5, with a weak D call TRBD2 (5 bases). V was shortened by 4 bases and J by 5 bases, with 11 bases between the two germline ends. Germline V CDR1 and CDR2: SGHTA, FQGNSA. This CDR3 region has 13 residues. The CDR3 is CASSSSGGETQYF. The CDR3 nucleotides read TGTGCCAGCAGCTCCTCTGGCGGGGAGACCCAGTACTTC.

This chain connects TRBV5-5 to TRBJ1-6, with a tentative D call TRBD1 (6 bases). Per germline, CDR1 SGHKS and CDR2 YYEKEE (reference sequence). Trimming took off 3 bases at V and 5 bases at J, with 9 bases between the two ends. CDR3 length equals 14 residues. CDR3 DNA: TGTGCCAGCAGCTCCGGGACAAATAATTCACCCCTCCACTTT. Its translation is CASSSGTNNSPLHF.

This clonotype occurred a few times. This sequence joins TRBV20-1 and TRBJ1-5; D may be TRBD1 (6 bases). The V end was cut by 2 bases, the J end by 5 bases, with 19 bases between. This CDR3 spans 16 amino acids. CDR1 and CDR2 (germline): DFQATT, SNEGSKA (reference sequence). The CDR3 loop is CSARSGQLQMYQPQHF. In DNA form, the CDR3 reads TGCAGTGCTAGATCCGGACAGCTACAGATGTATCAGCCCCAGCATTTT.

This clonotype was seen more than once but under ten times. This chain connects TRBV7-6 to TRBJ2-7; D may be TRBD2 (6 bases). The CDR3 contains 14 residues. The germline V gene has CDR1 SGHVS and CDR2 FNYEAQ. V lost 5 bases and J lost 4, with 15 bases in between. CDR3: CASSLGTLAYEQYF. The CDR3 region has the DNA TGTGCCAGCAGCCTTGGGACTTTAGCTTACGAGCAGTACTTC.

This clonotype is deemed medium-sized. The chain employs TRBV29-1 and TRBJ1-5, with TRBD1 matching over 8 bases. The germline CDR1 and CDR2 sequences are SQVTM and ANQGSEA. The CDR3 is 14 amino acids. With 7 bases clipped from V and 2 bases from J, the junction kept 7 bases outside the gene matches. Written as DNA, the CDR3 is TGCAGCGCTACGACAGGGGAGGGCAATCAGCCCCAGCATTTT. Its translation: CSATTGEGNQPQHF.

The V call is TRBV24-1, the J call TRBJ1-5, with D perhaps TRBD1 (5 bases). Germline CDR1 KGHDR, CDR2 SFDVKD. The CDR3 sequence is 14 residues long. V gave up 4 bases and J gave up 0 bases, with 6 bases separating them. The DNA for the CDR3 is TGTGCCACCAGTGAGACAGTTAGCAATCAGCCCCAGCATTTT. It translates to CATSETVSNQPQHF.